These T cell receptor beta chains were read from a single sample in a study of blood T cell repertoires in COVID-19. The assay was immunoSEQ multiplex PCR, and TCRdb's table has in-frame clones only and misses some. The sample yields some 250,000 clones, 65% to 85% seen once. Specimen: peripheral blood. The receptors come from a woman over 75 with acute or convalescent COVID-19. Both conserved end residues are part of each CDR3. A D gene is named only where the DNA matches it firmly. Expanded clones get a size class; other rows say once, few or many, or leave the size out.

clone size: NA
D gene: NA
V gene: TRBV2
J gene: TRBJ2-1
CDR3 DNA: TGTGCCAGCAGGGCTAGCTCCTACAATGAGCAGTTCTTC
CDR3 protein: CASRASSYNEQFF

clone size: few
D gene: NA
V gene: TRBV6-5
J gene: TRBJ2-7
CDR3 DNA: TGTGCCAGCACCCTCTCCTACGAGCAGTACTTC
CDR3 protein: CASTLSYEQYF

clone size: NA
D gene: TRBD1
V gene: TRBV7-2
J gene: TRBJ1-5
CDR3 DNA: TGTGCCAGCAGCTCATCACAGGGGGCCGAGCAGCCCCAGCATTTT
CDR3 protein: CASSSSQGAEQPQHF

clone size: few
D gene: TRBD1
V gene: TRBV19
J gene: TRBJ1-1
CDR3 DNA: TGTGCCAGTAAGGGACAGTCGAACACTGAAGCTTTCTTT
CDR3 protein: CASKGQSNTEAFF

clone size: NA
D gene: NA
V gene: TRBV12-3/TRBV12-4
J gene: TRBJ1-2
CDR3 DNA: TGTGCCAGCAGTTTGGGGGCCCACTATGGCTACACCTTC
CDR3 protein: CASSLGAHYGYTF

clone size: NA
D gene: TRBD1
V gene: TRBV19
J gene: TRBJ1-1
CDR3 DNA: TGTGCCAGTAGACGACAGGGAGTCACTGAAGCTTTCTTT
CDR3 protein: CASRRQGVTEAFF

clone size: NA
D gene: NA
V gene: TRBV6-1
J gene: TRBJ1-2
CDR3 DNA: TGTGCCAGCAGTGAACGGGGGGGCGCGTATTATGGCTACACCTTC
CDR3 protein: CASSERGGAYYGYTF

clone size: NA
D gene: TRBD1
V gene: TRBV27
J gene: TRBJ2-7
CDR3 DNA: TGTGCCAGCAGTTTCCTCGGACAGGGAAGCGAGCAGTACTTC
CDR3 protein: CASSFLGQGSEQYF

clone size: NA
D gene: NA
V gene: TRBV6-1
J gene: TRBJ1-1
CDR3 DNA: TGTGCCAGCAGTGAAGCTTCCGGGGACACTGAAGCTTTCTTT
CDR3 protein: CASSEASGDTEAFF

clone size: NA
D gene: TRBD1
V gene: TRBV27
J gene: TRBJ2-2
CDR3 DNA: TGTGCCAGCAGGCAGGGGGCGCCGAACACCGGGGAGCTGTTTTTT
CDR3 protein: CASRQGAPNTGELFF

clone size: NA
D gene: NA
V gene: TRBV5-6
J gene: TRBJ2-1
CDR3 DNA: TGTGCCAGCAGCGGGCTGGGGACAGGGGGACTAGCGGGCTACAATGAGCAGTTCTTC
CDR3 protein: CASSGLGTGGLAGYNEQFF

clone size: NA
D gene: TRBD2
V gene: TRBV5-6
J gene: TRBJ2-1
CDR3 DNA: TGTGCCAGCAGCCGCGGGACTAGCGGGAGCATAAGGTACAATGAGCAGTTCTTC
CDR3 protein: CASSRGTSGSIRYNEQFF

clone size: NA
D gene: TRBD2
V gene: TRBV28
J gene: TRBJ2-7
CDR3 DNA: TGTGCCAGCAGTATAGCGGGAGTGGGCAGCTACGAGCAGTACTTC
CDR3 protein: CASSIAGVGSYEQYF

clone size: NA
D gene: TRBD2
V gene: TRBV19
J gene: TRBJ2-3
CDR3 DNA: TGTGCCAGTAGGGGGCTACTAGCGGGGCACACAGATACGCAGTATTTT
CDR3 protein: CASRGLLAGHTDTQYF

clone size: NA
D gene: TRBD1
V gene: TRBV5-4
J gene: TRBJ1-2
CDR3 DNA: TGTGCCAGCAGCCCCGGGACAGCTCTCTATGGCTACACCTTC
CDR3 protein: CASSPGTALYGYTF

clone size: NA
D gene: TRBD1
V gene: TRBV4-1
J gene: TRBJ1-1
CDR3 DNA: TGCGCCAGCAGCCACGGTCCGGGACAGGGGGTTAGGAACACTGAAGCTTTCTTT
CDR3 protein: CASSHGPGQGVRNTEAFF

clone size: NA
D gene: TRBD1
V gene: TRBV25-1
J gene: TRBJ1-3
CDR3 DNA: TGTGCCAGCAGCCGTCCCGGGACAGGGATATCTGGAAACACCATATATTTT
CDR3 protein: CASSRPGTGISGNTIYF

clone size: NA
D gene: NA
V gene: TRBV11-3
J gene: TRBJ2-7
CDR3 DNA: TGTGCCAGCAGCCCCGCGACAGACTCCTACGAGCAGTACTTC
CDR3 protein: CASSPATDSYEQYF

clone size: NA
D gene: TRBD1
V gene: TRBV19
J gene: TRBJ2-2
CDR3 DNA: TGTGCCAGTAGTCCATACCCGGACAGGGGAGCCGGGGAGCTGTTTTTT
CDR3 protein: CASSPYPDRGAGELFF

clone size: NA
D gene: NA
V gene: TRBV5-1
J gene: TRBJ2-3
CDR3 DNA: TGCGCCAGCAGCCCGGACTGGGGAATAACAGATACGCAGTATTTT
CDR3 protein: CASSPDWGITDTQYF

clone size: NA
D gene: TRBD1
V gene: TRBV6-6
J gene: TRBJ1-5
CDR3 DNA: TGTGCCAGCAGTTACTCGGGGGCAGGGGGAGATCAGCCCCAGCATTTT
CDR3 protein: CASSYSGAGGDQPQHF

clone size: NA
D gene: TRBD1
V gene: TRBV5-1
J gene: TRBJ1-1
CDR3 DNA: TGCGCCAGCAGCTTGGAAGGGGGCGCGAGGAACACTGAAGCTTTCTTT
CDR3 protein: CASSLEGGARNTEAFF

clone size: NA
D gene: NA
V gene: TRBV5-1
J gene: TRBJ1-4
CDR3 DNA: TGCGCCAGCAGCTGGGATATGGGGACAATCGATGAAAAACTGTTTTTT
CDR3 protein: CASSWDMGTIDEKLFF

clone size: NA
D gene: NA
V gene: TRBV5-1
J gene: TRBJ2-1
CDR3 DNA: TGCGCCAGCAGCTTCCGGGATGAGCAGTTCTTC
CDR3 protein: CASSFRDEQFF

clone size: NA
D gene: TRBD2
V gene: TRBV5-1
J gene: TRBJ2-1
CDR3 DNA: TGCGCCAGCAGCTCGACCGGGACTAGCGGGCTCACATCCTACAATGAGCAGTTCTTC
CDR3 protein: CASSSTGTSGLTSYNEQFF

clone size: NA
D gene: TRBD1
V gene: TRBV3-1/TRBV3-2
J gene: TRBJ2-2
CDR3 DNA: TGTGCCAGCAGCCAAGATTTTACAGGGGTCACCGGGGAGCTGTTTTTT
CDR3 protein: CASSQDFTGVTGELFF

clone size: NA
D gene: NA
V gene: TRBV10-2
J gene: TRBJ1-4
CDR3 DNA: TGCGCGAGCGGAGGGGCGACTAATGAAAAACTGTTTTTT
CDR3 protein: CASGGATNEKLFF

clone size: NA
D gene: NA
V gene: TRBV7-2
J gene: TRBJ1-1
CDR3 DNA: TGTGCCAGCAGCTTAGGTGGGGGGGACACTGAAGCTTTCTTT
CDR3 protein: CASSLGGGDTEAFF

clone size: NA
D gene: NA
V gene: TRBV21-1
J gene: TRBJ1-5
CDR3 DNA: TGTGCCAGCAGCAACGGGACAGTCAATCAGCCCCAGCATTTT
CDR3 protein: CASSNGTVNQPQHF

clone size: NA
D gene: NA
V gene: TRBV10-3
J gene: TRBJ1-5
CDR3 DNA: TGTGCCATCAGTGAGTTAGGACAGAGCAATCAGCCCCAGCATTTT
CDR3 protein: CAISELGQSNQPQHF

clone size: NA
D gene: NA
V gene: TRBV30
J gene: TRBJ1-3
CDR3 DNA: TGTGCCTGGAGGGGAGGGGGGATGGAAAACACCATATATTTT
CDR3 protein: CAWRGGGMENTIYF

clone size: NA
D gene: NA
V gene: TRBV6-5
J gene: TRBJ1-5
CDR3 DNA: TGTGCCAGCAGGCTAGAACATAGCAATCAGCCCCAGCATTTT
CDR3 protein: CASRLEHSNQPQHF

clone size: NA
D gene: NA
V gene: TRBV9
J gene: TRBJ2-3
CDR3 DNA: TGTGCCAGCAGCTCGTATTCGGGGGTCGAACTAGATACGCAGTATTTT
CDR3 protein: CASSSYSGVELDTQYF

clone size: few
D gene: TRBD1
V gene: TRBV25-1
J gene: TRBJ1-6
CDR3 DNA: TGTGCCAGCAGCGAACGACAGGGTTGGAATTCACCCCTCCACTTT
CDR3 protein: CASSERQGWNSPLHF

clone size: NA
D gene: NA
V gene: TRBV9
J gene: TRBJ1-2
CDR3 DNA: TGTGCCAGCAGCGTAGTGGCAGGGGAAGGCTATGGCTACACCTTC
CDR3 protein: CASSVVAGEGYGYTF

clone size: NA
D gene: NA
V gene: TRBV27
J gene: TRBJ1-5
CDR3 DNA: TGTGCCAGCAGTCCGTCTGAAAGTAGGGGGAATCAGCCCCAGCATTTT
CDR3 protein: CASSPSESRGNQPQHF

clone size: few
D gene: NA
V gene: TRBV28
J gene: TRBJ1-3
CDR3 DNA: TGTGCCAGCAGTGTTAGCAGGGTATCTGGAAACACCATATATTTT
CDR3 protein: CASSVSRVSGNTIYF

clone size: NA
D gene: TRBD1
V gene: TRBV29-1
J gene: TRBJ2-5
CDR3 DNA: TGCAGCGCGGAAGCCGGGACAGGGAAATTCTTCCAAGAGACCCAGTACTTC
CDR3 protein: CSAEAGTGKFFQETQYF

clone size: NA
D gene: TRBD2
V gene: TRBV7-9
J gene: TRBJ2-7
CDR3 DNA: TGTGCCAGCAGCTCCGGGACTAGCGGGAGGCGTCGGGAGGAGCAGTACTTC
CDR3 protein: CASSSGTSGRRREEQYF

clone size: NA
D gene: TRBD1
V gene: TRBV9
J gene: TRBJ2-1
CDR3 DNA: TGTGCCAGCAGCTCATACCGGGACAGGGGTGAAAATGAGCAGTTCTTC
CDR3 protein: CASSSYRDRGENEQFF

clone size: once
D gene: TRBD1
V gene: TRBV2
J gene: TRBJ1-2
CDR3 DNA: TGTGCCAGCAGTCGGACAGGGGGGGATGGCTACACCTTC
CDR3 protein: CASSRTGGDGYTF

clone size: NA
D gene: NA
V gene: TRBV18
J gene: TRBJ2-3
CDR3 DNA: TGTGCCAGCTCACCACTGTATGCCCCTCGGGCTAGCTCCACAGATACGCAGTATTTT
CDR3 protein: CASSPLYAPRASSTDTQYF

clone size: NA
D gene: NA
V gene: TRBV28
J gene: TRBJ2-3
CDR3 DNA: TGTGCCAGCAGTTTGTCGTCAGGGATAGATACGCAGTATTTT
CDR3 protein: CASSLSSGIDTQYF

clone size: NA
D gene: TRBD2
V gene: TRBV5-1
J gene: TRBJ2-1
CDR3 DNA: TGCGCCAGCAGCTCAACTAGCGGGAGGCGAAATGAGCAGTTCTTC
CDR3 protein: CASSSTSGRRNEQFF

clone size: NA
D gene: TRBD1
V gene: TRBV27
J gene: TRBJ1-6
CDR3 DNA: TGTGCCAGCAGTTTATCTCGGGACAGGGTTTTATTCAATTCACCCCTCCACTTT
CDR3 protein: CASSLSRDRVLFNSPLHF

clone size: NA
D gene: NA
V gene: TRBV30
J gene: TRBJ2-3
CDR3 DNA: TGTGCCTGGAGTCCGCCTAGGGGGAGCACAGATACGCAGTATTTT
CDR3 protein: CAWSPPRGSTDTQYF

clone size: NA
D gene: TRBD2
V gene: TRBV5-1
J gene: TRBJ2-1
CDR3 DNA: TGCGCCAGCAAGCGGGAGGGAATGGTCAGCTACAATGAGCAGTTCTTC
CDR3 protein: CASKREGMVSYNEQFF

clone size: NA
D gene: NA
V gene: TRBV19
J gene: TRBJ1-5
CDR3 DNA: TGTGCCAGTATAAGCCAGGGATTGGGAAATCAGCCCCAGCATTTT
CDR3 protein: CASISQGLGNQPQHF

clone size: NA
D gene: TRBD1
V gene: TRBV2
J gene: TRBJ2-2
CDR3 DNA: TGTGCCAGCAGTGCCAGGGGGACAGGGACTCTCGGGGAGCTGTTTTTT
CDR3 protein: CASSARGTGTLGELFF

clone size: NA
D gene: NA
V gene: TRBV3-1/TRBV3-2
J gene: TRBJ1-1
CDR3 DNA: TGTGCCAGCAGCCAAGAACGGCTAGCCGATCCTTTCTTT
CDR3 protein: CASSQERLADPFF

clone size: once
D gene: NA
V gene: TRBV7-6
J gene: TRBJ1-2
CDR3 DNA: TGTGCCAGCAGCTTAACTTACCAGGGTGGCTACACCTTC
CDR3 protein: CASSLTYQGGYTF

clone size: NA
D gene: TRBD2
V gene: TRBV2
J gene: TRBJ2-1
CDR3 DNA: TGTGCCAGCAGTGAGGGGCTAGCGGGACACAATGAGCAGTTCTTC
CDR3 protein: CASSEGLAGHNEQFF

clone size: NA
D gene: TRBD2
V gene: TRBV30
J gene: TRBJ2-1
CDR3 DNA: TGTGCCTGGAGTACTAGCGGGACCTACAATGAGCAGTTCTTC
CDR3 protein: CAWSTSGTYNEQFF